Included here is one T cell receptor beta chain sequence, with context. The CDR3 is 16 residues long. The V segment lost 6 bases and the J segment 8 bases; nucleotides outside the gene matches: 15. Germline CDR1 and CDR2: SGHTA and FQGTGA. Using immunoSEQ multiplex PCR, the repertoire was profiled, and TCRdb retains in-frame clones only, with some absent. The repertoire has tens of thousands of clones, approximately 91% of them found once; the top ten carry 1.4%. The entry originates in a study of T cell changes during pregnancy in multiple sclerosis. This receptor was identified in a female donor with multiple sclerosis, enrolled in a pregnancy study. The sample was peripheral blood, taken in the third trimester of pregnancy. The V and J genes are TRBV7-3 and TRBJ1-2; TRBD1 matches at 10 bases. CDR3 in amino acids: CASSADSGTGVEGYTF. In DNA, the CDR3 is TGTGCCAGCAGTGCCGACTCCGGGACAGGGGTCGAAGGCTACACCTTC.